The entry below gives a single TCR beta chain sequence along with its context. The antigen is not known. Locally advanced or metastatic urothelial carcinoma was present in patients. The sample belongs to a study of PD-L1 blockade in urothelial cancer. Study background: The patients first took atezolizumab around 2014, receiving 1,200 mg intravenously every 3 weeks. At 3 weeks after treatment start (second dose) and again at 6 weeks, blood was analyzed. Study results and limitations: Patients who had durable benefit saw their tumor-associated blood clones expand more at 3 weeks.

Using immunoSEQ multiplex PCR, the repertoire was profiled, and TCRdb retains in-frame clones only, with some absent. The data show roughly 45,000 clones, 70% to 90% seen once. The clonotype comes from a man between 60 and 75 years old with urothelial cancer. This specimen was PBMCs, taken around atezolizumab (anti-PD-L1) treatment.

The CDR3 loop is CASREGRQPQHF. DNA for the CDR3: TGTGCCAGTAGGGAGGGCCGACAGCCCCAGCATTTT. The rearrangement joins TRBV28 to TRBJ1-5, with D hard to call. This CDR3 has 12 amino acids. Germline CDR1 reads MDHEN; CDR2 reads SYDVKM. Trimming took 9 bases from V and 7 from J, leaving 13 bases between them.